This TCR beta chain was sequenced in a study of CD8 T cells in Susac syndrome (dated by TCRdb to 2018 to 2020). About the investigation overall: Repertoire sequencing was used to test whether CD8+ T cell activation and differentiation in Susac syndrome was antigen driven. The clonality of the CD8+ T cell repertoire was compared across about a dozen healthy donors, some 14 Susac syndrome patients and around 15 multiple sclerosis patients.

Paper-wide results and their limitations: The study acknowledged that relatively few individuals were included in the TCR sequencing and HLA analysis.

Peripheral blood CD8+ and CD4+ T cells from healthy donors, Susac syndrome patients and multiple sclerosis patients were profiled by high-throughput TCR beta sequencing. The healthy donors served as controls matched for age and sex. Bulk CD8+ and CD4+ T cells were purified magnetically by negative isolation, whereas CD8+ TEMRA cells were enriched by FACS. Blood was collected in EDTA tubes and processed within 24 hours, with PBMCs isolated through density gradient centrifugation. PBMCs intended for TCR sequencing were cryopreserved in liquid nitrogen and thawed later in a water bath at 37 degrees C. Purity of sorted or isolated CD4+, CD8+ and CD8+ TEMRA cells was at least 90%. Counted from cysteine to phenylalanine, this CDR3 has 12 amino acids. This entry keeps only the CDR3 DNA: 36 bases, framed from base 1. CDR1 SQVTM and CDR2 ANQGSEA were looked up in the germline V gene. The V end loses 6 bases and the J end loses 5 bases, and a stretch of 13 bases separates them.

Turning to this clonotype: The antigen it binds to is not known. No base quality values were provided; no much bigger clone lies one nucleotide off.

RNA was extracted using the RNeasy kit, and about 0.45 to 1 ug of the RNA was reverse transcribed with random hexamers. The immunoSEQ multiplex PCR assay, which covers 54 Vbeta and 13 Jbeta segments, was used to amplify TCR beta CDR3 regions. To correct PCR amplification bias, a synthetic template baseline was used for both primer optimization and computational correction. From the authors' description of their analysis: Reads were annotated to V, D and J genes per IMGT and analyzed with immunoSEQ Analyzer, keeping only productive sequences. Clonality was calculated as one minus the Shannon entropy normalized by log2 of the number of productive unique sequences. For each patient and control, public and private clones were evaluated among the 100 most prevalent clones. Susac-specific clones were defined as absent from healthy and MS cohorts, roughly 1,100 published viral clones and other ImmuneACCESS disease sequences. Using fastp at Q25 and MiXCR, TCRdb reprocessed the public reads and kept productive beta chains. One record per CDR3 amino acid sequence lists the most common genes and DNA. For this entry, the V and J calls and clone size follow TCRdb and not the study's own pipeline. The sample table records about 120,000 distinct CDR3 sequences; roughly 92% of these occur just once. The ten biggest clones cover about 0.12% of the sample.

The sequence links TRBV29-1 to TRBJ2-5, and the D gene may be TRBD1, 6 bases matching. This TCR was recovered from a human donor in good health. The specimen sequenced was CD8+ T cells from PBMCs. Here the CDR3 is given as CSVTTRGETQYF. The DNA sequence reads TGCAGCGTCACGACAAGGGGGGAGACCCAGTACTTC.